One sample yielded the 17 T cell receptor beta chains listed below, sequenced in a study of blood T cell repertoires in COVID-19. Here immunoSEQ multiplex PCR was the method, and the copy in TCRdb shows in-frame clones only, minus some. The top ten clones hold 7% to 7.5% of a sample with more than 70,000 clones, 75% to 90% of them seen once. The sample was peripheral blood. The receptors were gathered from a man in his sixties with acute or convalescent COVID-19.

The CDR3 region has the DNA TGCAGCGCCCGACAGAATACTGAAGCTTTCTTT. This codes for CSARQNTEAFF. V usage is TRBV29-1 and J usage is TRBJ1-1, with a tentative D call TRBD1 (5 bases). Germline CDR1 SQVTM, CDR2 ANQGSEA. V dropped 7 bases and J dropped 5 bases, with 11 bases sitting between them. The CDR3 consists of 11 residues.

A single count supports this clone. This sequence joins TRBV4-2 and TRBJ2-1, with D possibly matching TRBD1 (5 bases). Trimming removed 2 bases from V and 9 bases from J, with 14 bases in between. CDR1 is LGHNA, CDR2 YNFKEQ, per germline. The CDR3 runs to 14 residues. The CDR3 loop reads CASSQIGAIVEQFF. In DNA, the CDR3 is TGTGCCAGCAGCCAAATTGGGGCGATTGTTGAGCAGTTCTTC.

V usage is TRBV6-5 and J usage is TRBJ2-7, with TRBD2 matching 11 bases. This CDR3 is 14 amino acids long. J was trimmed by 3 bases and V by 2 bases; bases with no gene match: 0. CDR1 is MNHEY and CDR2 is SVGAGI in the germline V gene. The CDR3 DNA is TGTGCCAGCAGTTACACTAGCGGGGGCTACGAGCAGTACTTC. It specifies CASSYTSGGYEQYF.

The gene calls are TRBV28 and TRBJ1-2, with TRBD1 matching 7 bases. Germline V gene lookup returns CDR1 MDHEN and CDR2 SYDVKM. The V and J ends lost 6 bases and 7 bases, in that order; junction bases with no gene match: 8. This CDR3 comprises 13 residues. The CDR3 DNA reads TGTGCCAGCAGACAGGGGCTACTAATTGGCTACACCTTC. Translated: CASRQGLLIGYTF.

The chain links TRBV5-1 to TRBJ2-7, with 8 bases aligning to TRBD2. In germline, CDR1 is SGHRS, CDR2 YFSETQ. After removal of 4 bases from V and 1 base from J, the junction contained 7 bases not matched to a gene. This CDR3 contains 15 residues. CDR3 sequence: CASSTGLARSYEQYF. The CDR3 nucleotides read TGCGCCAGCAGCACCGGACTAGCTAGGTCCTACGAGCAGTACTTC.

The chain joins TRBV15 to TRBJ2-7, with TRBD1 identical over 8 bases. The CDR3 is 16 residues long. The germline V gene has CDR1 LNHNV and CDR2 YYDKDF (reference sequence). V shed 1 base and J 5 bases; nucleotides not matched to a gene: 10. CDR3 loop: CATSRVFGGQGNEQYF. DNA of the CDR3: TGTGCCACCAGCAGAGTCTTTGGTGGACAGGGCAACGAGCAGTACTTC.

The genes are TRBV7-9 and TRBJ1-2, with D perhaps TRBD1 (5 bases). V lost 2 bases, J lost 1 base, and 8 bases lay in between. Germline CDR1 is SEHNR and CDR2 is FQNEAQ (reference sequence). There are 14 residues in the CDR3. CDR3 sequence reads: CASSLSTVNYGYTF. The CDR3 DNA sequence: TGTGCCAGCAGCTTATCGACAGTTAACTATGGCTACACCTTC.

The chain recombines TRBV3-1 (or the pseudogene TRBV3-2) with TRBJ2-7; 8 bases map to TRBD1. Germline CDR1 is LGHDT and CDR2 is YNNKEL (reference sequence). The CDR3 extends over 14 amino acids. V shed 4 bases, J shed 5 bases, and the junction held 7 bases outside the gene matches. The DNA for the CDR3 is TGTGCCAGCAGCCTAGACCTACAGGGGGACGAGCAGTACTTC. This translates into CASSLDLQGDEQYF.

The chain employs TRBV6-2 or TRBV6-3 and TRBJ2-7; 7 nucleotides agree with TRBD1. The germline gives CDR1 MNHEY, CDR2 SVGEGT. Trimming removed 6 bases from V and 0 bases from J; junction bases left unmatched: 11. CDR3 length equals 16 residues. Here the CDR3 DNA reads TGTGCCAGCAGCACCGTACGACAGGGTATCTCCTACGAGCAGTACTTC. The encoded protein is CASSTVRQGISYEQYF.

The V gene is TRBV6-5, the J gene TRBJ2-7, with 10 bases lining up with TRBD2. With 5 bases clipped from V and 2 bases from J, the junction kept 3 bases outside the gene matches. Per germline, CDR1 MNHEY and CDR2 SVGAGI. The CDR3 is made up of 14 amino acids. The CDR3 DNA reads as TGTGCCAGCAGTAGGACTAGCGGCACCTACGAGCAGTACTTC. It specifies CASSRTSGTYEQYF.

The genes are TRBV4-3 and TRBJ2-1; 9 bases line up with TRBD1. The CDR3 runs to 17 residues. Losses at the gene ends were 0 bases for V and 5 bases for J; bases not matched to a gene: 8. CDR1 LGHNA and CDR2 YSLEER come from the germline V gene. The CDR3 nucleotides read TGCGCCAGCAGCCAAGATCTGGGGGACAGGGTCGACAATGAGCAGTTCTTC. Its translation is CASSQDLGDRVDNEQFF.

The chain joins TRBV6-1 to TRBJ1-4; 7 nucleotides line up with TRBD1. V gave up 2 bases and J gave up 8 bases; unmatched junction bases: 11. The CDR3 consists of 16 residues. Germline CDR1 and CDR2: MNHNS and SASEGT. DNA of the CDR3: TGTGCCAGCAGTGAATCCCCCGGACAGGTGGGGGAAAAACTGTTTTTT. Translated, it gives CASSESPGQVGEKLFF.

The chain is built from TRBV30 and TRBJ2-7; 14 positions agree with TRBD2. V was pared by 4 bases and J by 3 bases, with 8 bases of the junction left unmatched. Germline V lookup: CDR1 GTSNPN, CDR2 SVGIG (reference sequence). The CDR3 loop spans 16 amino acids. In nucleotides, the CDR3 is TGTGCCTGGAACCTCGGGACTAGCGGGAGACACTACGAGCAGTACTTC. It encodes CAWNLGTSGRHYEQYF.

V and J are TRBV6-2 or TRBV6-3 and TRBJ1-3; 9 bases fit TRBD1. With V trimmed by 6 bases and J by 5 bases, 17 bases remained unmatched. The CDR3 extends over 18 amino acids. Germline lookup yields CDR1 MNHEY and CDR2 SVGEGT. Written as DNA, the CDR3 is TGTGCCAGCAGCTTTGCGGGACAGGGAGGCCATGGAAGAAACACCATATATTTT. It specifies CASSFAGQGGHGRNTIYF.

This clone occurred once. The gene calls are TRBV19 and TRBJ2-3; a weak D match, TRBD1 (6 bases). CDR3 length: 12 amino acids. CDR1 and CDR2 (germline): LNHDA, SQIVND (reference sequence). The V and J ends lost 8 bases and 4 bases respectively, with 10 bases between them. The CDR3 reads CASQGSPDTQYF. DNA of the CDR3: TGTGCCAGTCAGGGGTCCCCAGATACGCAGTATTTT. Using reference TRBV19 and TRBJ2-3 for the parts outside the CDR3, the full variable domain is DGGITQSPKYLFRKEGQNVTLSCEQNLNHDAMYWYRQDPGQGLRLIYYSQIVNDFQKGDIAEGYSVSREKKESFPLTVTSAQKNPTAFYLCASQGSPDTQYFGPGTRLTVL.

V is TRBV6-2 or TRBV6-3 and J is TRBJ1-5; maybe TRBD1 (6 bases). Trimming took 0 bases from V and 1 from J, leaving 10 bases between them. Germline assignment: CDR1 MNHEY and CDR2 SVGEGT. The CDR3 consists of 16 residues. CDR3 in DNA: TGTGCCAGCAGTTACTCGGGGGCTGGGAGCAATCAGCCCCAGCATTTT. It encodes CASSYSGAGSNQPQHF.

This rearrangement joins TRBV30 to TRBJ2-7, with D possibly being TRBD1 (5 bases). The CDR3 spans 11 residues. Trimming removed 0 bases from V and 7 bases from J, with 7 bases in between. The germline CDR1 and CDR2 sequences are GTSNPN and SVGIG (reference sequence). The CDR3 spells CAWSVNREQYF. In nucleotides, the CDR3 is TGTGCCTGGAGTGTAAACAGGGAGCAGTACTTC. The variable domain in full, completed from reference TRBV30 and TRBJ2-7, reads SQTIHQWPATLVQPVGSPLSLECTVEGTSNPNLYWYRQAAGRGLQLLFYSVGIGQISSEVPQNLSASRPQDRQFILSSKKLLLSDSGFYLCAWSVNREQYFGPGTRLTVT.